The clone carrying this T cell receptor (beta chain) was detected once. Other nucleotide sequences in the sample specify the same CDR3. The germline V gene encodes CDR1 SEHNR and CDR2 FQNEAQ (reference sequence). Trimming stripped 2 bases from V and 2 bases from J, with 7 bases between. The CDR3 extends over 14 amino acids. This specimen belongs to a study of T cell responses to AZD1222 COVID-19 vaccine. Study details: Second doses at about 4 or about 12 weeks were pooled.

Method: immunoSEQ multiplex PCR; TCRdb's copy keeps in-frame clones and lacks some. The repertoire includes around 50,000 clones, around 85% of them detected once, and 16% sits in the top ten. This chain connects TRBV7-9 to TRBJ1-5; no firm D call. The sequencing here drew on peripheral blood, taken on day 0 of AZD1222 vaccination. The sequence was collected from an adult in good health. The CDR3 DNA sequence: TGTGCCAGCAGCTTACAAGGTGGCAATCAGCCCCAGCATTTT. This gives the protein CASSLQGGNQPQHF.